Listed below are T cell receptor beta chains from one sample, sequenced in a study of blood T cell repertoires in COVID-19. The protocol was immunoSEQ multiplex PCR, while the TCRdb copy is restricted to in-frame clones and leaves out a portion. This table has about 240,000 clones, around 82% appearing once. Sequenced input: peripheral blood. These receptors were taken from a woman in her 70s with acute or convalescent COVID-19. CDR3s include the opening cysteine and the closing phenylalanine or tryptophan. A D gene is named only where the DNA matches it firmly. Part of the rows lack a size; the others show once, few, many or a class for expanded clones.

J gene	D gene	clone size	V gene	CDR3 protein	CDR3 DNA
TRBJ2-5	-	-	TRBV15	CATSDSQETQYF	TGTGCCACCAGCGACAGCCAAGAGACCCAGTACTTC
TRBJ1-4	-	-	TRBV24-1	CATSDPRDGGANEKLFF	TGTGCCACCAGTGATCCGCGGGACGGTGGGGCTAATGAAAAACTGTTTTTT
TRBJ1-1	-	-	TRBV5-1	CASSLDEDTEAFF	TGCGCCAGCAGCTTGGACGAGGACACTGAAGCTTTCTTT
TRBJ1-2	-	-	TRBV5-1	CASSPAGHNYGYTF	TGCGCCAGCAGCCCGGCGGGCCATAACTATGGCTACACCTTC
TRBJ1-1	-	-	TRBV10-2	CASSERGVGTEAFF	TGCGCCAGCAGTGAGCGGGGTGTTGGGACTGAAGCTTTCTTT
TRBJ1-2	TRBD1	-	TRBV3-1/TRBV3-2	CASSQGTQGVGYTF	TGTGCCAGCAGCCAAGGCACCCAGGGGGTCGGCTACACCTTC
TRBJ2-7	TRBD1	-	TRBV5-8	CASSLVSYRGSEQYF	TGTGCCAGCAGCTTGGTATCTTACAGGGGCAGCGAGCAGTACTTC
TRBJ1-3	-	-	TRBV9	CASSVDGRTGNTIYF	TGTGCCAGCAGCGTAGATGGCAGGACTGGAAACACCATATATTTT
TRBJ1-2	TRBD1	-	TRBV19	CASTLMTGKGVGSANYGYTF	TGTGCCAGTACCCTGATGACAGGGAAAGGCGTCGGGTCGGCGAACTATGGCTACACCTTC
TRBJ1-2	-	once	TRBV9	CASSALPEGDYGYGYTF	TGTGCCAGCAGCGCCCTCCCTGAAGGGGACTACGGTTATGGCTACACCTTC
TRBJ2-7	TRBD2	-	TRBV25-1	CASSPGLAGGNYEQYF	TGTGCCAGCAGCCCGGGACTAGCGGGGGGTAACTACGAGCAGTACTTC
TRBJ2-7	TRBD1	-	TRBV5-1	CASRPDRGLDYEQYF	TGCGCCAGCAGACCCGACAGGGGGCTTGACTACGAGCAGTACTTC
TRBJ2-3	-	-	TRBV4-2	CASSQDWNTDTQYF	TGTGCCAGCAGCCAGGACTGGAACACAGATACGCAGTATTTT
TRBJ2-2	-	-	TRBV10-3	CASLQALATGELFF	TGTGCCAGCCTACAGGCTTTGGCCACCGGGGAGCTGTTTTTT
TRBJ1-2	-	many	TRBV5-4	CASSLAWGGGLSYGYTF	TGTGCCAGCAGCTTGGCCTGGGGCGGAGGGTTAAGCTATGGCTACACCTTC
TRBJ1-4	-	-	TRBV5-6	CASSLEGGRSTNEKLFF	TGTGCCAGCAGCTTGGAAGGGGGTAGGAGCACTAATGAAAAACTGTTTTTT
TRBJ1-1	-	-	TRBV6-2/TRBV6-3	CASSYLGTEAFF	TGTGCCAGCAGTTATCTAGGCACTGAAGCTTTCTTT
TRBJ1-5	TRBD1	-	TRBV28	CASRRQGGNQPQHF	TGTGCCAGCCGCAGACAGGGTGGCAATCAGCCCCAGCATTTT
TRBJ2-3	-	-	TRBV3-1/TRBV3-2	CASSHGGEPVDTQYF	TGTGCCAGCAGCCATGGAGGGGAGCCCGTGGATACGCAGTATTTT
TRBJ1-1	-	-	TRBV28	CASSLWGARAEAFF	TGTGCCAGCAGTTTATGGGGGGCGCGCGCTGAAGCTTTCTTT
TRBJ2-1	TRBD2	once	TRBV19	CASSIDAGLAERYSYNEQFF	TGTGCCAGTAGTATAGACGCAGGGCTAGCGGAACGGTATTCCTACAATGAGCAGTTCTTC
TRBJ1-1	TRBD1	-	TRBV11-2	CASSFAPGTGPLRAFF	TGTGCCAGCAGCTTCGCACCCGGGACAGGGCCCCTAAGAGCTTTCTTT
TRBJ1-1	TRBD1	-	TRBV7-9	CASSPQTGVATEAFF	TGTGCCAGCAGCCCCCAGACAGGGGTGGCCACTGAAGCTTTCTTT
TRBJ1-3	TRBD1	-	TRBV30	CAWSVWGTGAGNTIYF	TGTGCCTGGAGTGTATGGGGGACAGGGGCTGGAAACACCATATATTTT
TRBJ1-2	-	once	TRBV7-2	CASSYDSDYGYTF	TGTGCCAGCAGCTACGACAGCGACTATGGCTACACCTTC
TRBJ1-1	-	-	TRBV27	CASSRGGGLDTEAFF	TGTGCCAGCAGTCGGGGGGGCGGCTTGGACACTGAAGCTTTCTTT
TRBJ2-1	-	once	TRBV5-1	CASSFGPRGRRNEQFF	TGCGCCAGCAGCTTTGGTCCCAGGGGCCGTCGTAATGAGCAGTTCTTC
TRBJ2-7	TRBD2	-	TRBV10-1	CASSESTSGSYEQYF	TGCGCCAGCAGTGAGTCGACTAGCGGCTCCTACGAGCAGTACTTC
TRBJ1-6	-	-	TRBV6-1	CASSEGLNNSPLHF	TGTGCCAGCAGTGAAGGGCTGAATAATTCACCCCTCCACTTT
TRBJ2-1	TRBD2	-	TRBV7-8	CASSPRTSGGATEQFF	TGTGCCAGCAGCCCGAGGACTAGCGGGGGGGCGACTGAGCAGTTCTTC
TRBJ1-1	-	-	TRBV2	CASSSNRLRTEAFF	TGTGCCAGCAGTTCCAACAGGCTTCGCACTGAAGCTTTCTTT
TRBJ2-1	-	-	TRBV14	CASSQAVTRTSNEQFF	TGTGCCAGCAGCCAAGCTGTCACGAGGACTTCAAATGAGCAGTTCTTC
TRBJ2-2	TRBD2	once	TRBV19	CASSIFAGETSTGELFF	TGTGCCAGTAGTATATTTGCGGGGGAAACGAGCACCGGGGAGCTGTTTTTT
TRBJ2-2	-	-	TRBV7-2	CASSLVGQTTGELFF	TGTGCCAGCAGCTTAGTGGGCCAGACCACCGGGGAGCTGTTTTTT
TRBJ1-2	TRBD1	-	TRBV5-4	CASSFDRGAYTF	TGTGCCAGCAGCTTCGACAGGGGTGCCTACACCTTC
TRBJ2-7	TRBD1	-	TRBV6-5	CATVPGQGPYEQYF	TGTGCCACCGTTCCGGGACAGGGTCCCTACGAGCAGTACTTC
TRBJ2-2	TRBD2	once	TRBV4-1	CASSRQERGVTGELFF	TGCGCCAGCAGCCGTCAGGAGCGGGGGGTTACCGGGGAGCTGTTTTTT